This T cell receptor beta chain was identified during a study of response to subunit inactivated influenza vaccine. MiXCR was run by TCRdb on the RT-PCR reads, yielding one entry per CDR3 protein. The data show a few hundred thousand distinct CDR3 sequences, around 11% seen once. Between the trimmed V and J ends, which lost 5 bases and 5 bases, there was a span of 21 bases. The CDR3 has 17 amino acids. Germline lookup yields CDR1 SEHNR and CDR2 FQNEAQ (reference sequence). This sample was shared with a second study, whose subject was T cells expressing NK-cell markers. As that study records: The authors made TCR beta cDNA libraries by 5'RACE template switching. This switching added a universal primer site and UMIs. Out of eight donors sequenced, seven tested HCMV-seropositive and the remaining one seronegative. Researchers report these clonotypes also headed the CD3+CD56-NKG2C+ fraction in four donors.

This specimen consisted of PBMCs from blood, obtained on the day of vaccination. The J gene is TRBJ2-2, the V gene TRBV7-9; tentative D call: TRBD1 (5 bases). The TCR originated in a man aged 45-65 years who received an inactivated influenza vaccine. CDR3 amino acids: CASSLSYAGYGTGELFF. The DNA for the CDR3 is TGTGCCAGCAGCCTTTCCTATGCAGGGTATGGAACCGGGGAGCTGTTTTTT.